Listed here are 6 T cell receptor beta chains from one sample, sequenced in a study of blood T cell repertoires in COVID-19. Sequencing used immunoSEQ multiplex PCR; TCRdb keeps in-frame clones, though not all of them. The profile shows about 250,000 clones, about 86% of them singletons. The specimen was peripheral blood. These receptors all come from an older man with acute or convalescent COVID-19.

The chain couples TRBV27 to TRBJ1-2, with D maybe TRBD1 (5 bases). Germline assignment: CDR1 MNHEY and CDR2 SMNVEV (reference sequence). There are 15 residues in the CDR3. V dropped 3 bases and J dropped 4 bases, with 15 bases sitting between them. The CDR3 loop reads CASSFSLWGLYGYTF. The CDR3 nucleotides are TGTGCCAGCAGTTTCTCTCTTTGGGGACTCTATGGCTACACCTTC.

The chain uses TRBV6-5 and TRBJ2-7; 8 bases match TRBD1. Germline CDR1 is MNHEY and CDR2 is SVGAGI. V gave up 2 bases and J gave up 2 bases; unmatched junction bases: 5. The CDR3 is made up of 15 amino acids. The CDR3 DNA reads TGTGCCAGCAGTTACATGGACAGGGACACCTACGAGCAGTACTTC. Translated: CASSYMDRDTYEQYF.

The chain joins TRBV19 to TRBJ1-2; D is possibly TRBD1 (5 bases). Trimming took 4 bases from V and 5 from J, leaving 20 bases between them. The length of the CDR3 is 16 residues. Germline loops: CDR1 LNHDA, CDR2 SQIVND (reference sequence). The CDR3 nucleotides read TGTGCCAGTAGTACCCAAATTTTTGACAGACCTTATGGCTACACCTTC. Translating gives CASSTQIFDRPYGYTF.

The chain recombines TRBV6-6 with TRBJ1-1; maybe TRBD1 (6 bases). The CDR3 length is 14 residues. Trimming cost V 4 bases and J 5 bases, with 14 bases left between them. Germline V gene lookup returns CDR1 MNHNY and CDR2 SVGAGI (reference sequence). The chain's CDR3 is CASSSLVQGTEAFF. CDR3 sequence (DNA): TGTGCCAGCAGTTCTCTTGTGCAGGGGACTGAAGCTTTCTTT.

The chain joins TRBV6-5 to TRBJ1-2; a weak D match, TRBD1 (6 bases). Trimming shortened V by 5 bases and J by 7 bases, and 20 bases separated the two germline ends. The CDR3 consists of 15 residues. Germline V gives CDR1 MNHEY, CDR2 SVGAGI. As DNA, the CDR3 is TGTGCCAGCAGTAACAGACAGGTCCCGGGGAGTGGCTACACCTTC. This encodes CASSNRQVPGSGYTF.

The V gene is TRBV27, the J gene TRBJ2-7; 12 nucleotides agree with TRBD2. The CDR3 is 14 residues long. The germline gives CDR1 MNHEY, CDR2 SMNVEV (reference sequence). V lost 2 bases and J lost 4; bases outside the gene matches: 0. Written as DNA, the CDR3 is TGTGCCAGCAGTTTAGGGACTAGCGGGTACGAGCAGTACTTC. Its protein product is CASSLGTSGYEQYF.